The sequence of this T cell receptor (beta chain) was determined in a study of regulatory and conventional T cells in RAG deficiency. General observations from the study: Other subsets showed about 10-fold reductions, but Treg unique TCR beta sequences fell 80 to 100-fold in these patients. Control T-cell subsets had markedly higher Shannon entropy and lower Simpson indices than RAG-deficient patients. Omenn patients showed >90% Treg-Tconv overlap and shorter CDR3 lengths.

V lost 5 bases and J lost 0, with 16 bases in between. CDR1 is SGHAT, CDR2 FQDESV, per germline (reference sequence). The CDR3 totals 16 residues. Genomic DNA came from blood conventional CD4+ T cells gated CD25-low CD127-high. Turning to this clone: Antigen: not known.

Profiled with immunoSEQ multiplex PCR; TCRdb holds only in-frame clones, not every one. The data show tens of thousands of clones, 95% to 97% seen once. The same specimen was also included in a second study, on regulatory T cells. This second study notes: Amplification used 52 TRBV primers and 13 TRBJ primers. Patient repertoires had restricted TRB V-J pairs and skewed V and J usage, most in Tregs.

The sequenced sample was CD25- CD4+ T cells sorted from blood. The TCR originated in a human donor in good health. The genes are TRBV11-1 and TRBJ1-1; D gene ambiguous. In nucleotides, the CDR3 is TGTGCCAGCAGCGGAGCCGCTTCTCTCTTGAACACTGAAGCTTTCTTT. This sequence encodes CASSGAASLLNTEAFF.